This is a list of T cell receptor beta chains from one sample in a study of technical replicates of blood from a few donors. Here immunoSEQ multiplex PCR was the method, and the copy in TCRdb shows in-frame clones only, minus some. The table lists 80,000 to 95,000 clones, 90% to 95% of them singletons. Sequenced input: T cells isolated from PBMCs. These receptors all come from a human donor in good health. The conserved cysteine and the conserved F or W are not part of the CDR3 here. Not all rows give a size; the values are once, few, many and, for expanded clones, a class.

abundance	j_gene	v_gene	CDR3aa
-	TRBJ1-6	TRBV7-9	ASSSPTTGKNSPLH
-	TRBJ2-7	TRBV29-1	SVIYPDSYEQY
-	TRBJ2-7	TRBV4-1	ASSQVLATDFYEQY
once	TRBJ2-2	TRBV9	ASSVGGTQGAGELF
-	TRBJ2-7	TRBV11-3	ASSTSIDRRSSYEQY
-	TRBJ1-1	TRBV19	ASTLEAIDTEAF
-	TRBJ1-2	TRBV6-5	ASSQNPGQGYT
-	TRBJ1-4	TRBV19	ASSSPSRATNEKLF
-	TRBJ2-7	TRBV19	ASSIPLVGEQY
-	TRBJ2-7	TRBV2	ASTGGGLPHLYEQY
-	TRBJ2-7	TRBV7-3	ASSLKERGRDEQY
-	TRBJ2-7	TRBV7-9	ASSSSSTSGGYEQY
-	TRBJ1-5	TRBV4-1	ASSPTGGLNQPQH
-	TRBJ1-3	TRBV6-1	ASLTTGLGNTIY
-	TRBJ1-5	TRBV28	ASSSGAVGGNQPQH
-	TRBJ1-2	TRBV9	ASSVDRAGNLNYGYT
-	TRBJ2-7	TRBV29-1	SVGTAVNYEQY
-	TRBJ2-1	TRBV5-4	ASSLNPRAGGRNEQF
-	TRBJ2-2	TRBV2	ASSELAGVTGELF
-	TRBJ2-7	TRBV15	ATSASTSGFYYEQY
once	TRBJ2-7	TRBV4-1	ASSPHGTSATEQY
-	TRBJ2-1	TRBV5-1	ASSLVRNYNEQF
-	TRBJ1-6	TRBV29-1	STSLGSNSPLH
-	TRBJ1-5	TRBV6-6	ASSYASYQPQH
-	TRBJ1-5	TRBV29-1	SVGAGDQPQH
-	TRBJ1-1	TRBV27	ASSFWPSLGSGSTEAF